The rows below give T cell receptor beta chains drawn from one sample of a study of T cells in Graves' hyperthyroidism and ophthalmopathy. Each CDR3 protein is one row after TCRdb ran MiXCR on the multiplex PCR reads. The table shows 500,000 to 650,000 distinct CDR3 sequences, with 17% occurring only once. The source material was blood. The receptors here all came from a young woman with Graves' ophthalmopathy. Both conserved end residues are part of each CDR3.

j_call	cdr3_length	v_call	cdr3_aa
TRBJ1-2	15	TRBV28	CASSFPGRGPDGYTF
TRBJ1-1	15	TRBV2	CASSEGQALNTEAFF
TRBJ2-7	19	TRBV28	CASSFKDVGGLGETYEQYF
TRBJ1-2	18	TRBV5-1	CASSCVYWGPISNYGYTF
TRBJ1-6	16	TRBV25-1	CASSESFQGPYSPLHF
TRBJ2-5	14	TRBV5-6	CASRDGQRQETQYF
TRBJ2-7	13	TRBV28	CASSLTGTMEQYF
TRBJ2-3	15	TRBV6-2/TRBV6-3	CASSYSAGGPDTQYF
TRBJ2-3	15	TRBV6-2/TRBV6-3	CASSRGRLGTDTQYF
TRBJ2-7	11	TRBV2	CASRGYYEQYF
TRBJ2-7	15	TRBV10-3	CTISESVSGTYEQYF
TRBJ2-1	14	TRBV27	CASSWPGGQNEQFF
TRBJ1-1	13	TRBV7-3	CASSLTENTEAFF
TRBJ1-5	17	TRBV19	CASSMVVYGNSNQPQHF
TRBJ1-1	16	TRBV19	CASTTLGEGGNTEAFF
TRBJ2-7	15	TRBV7-2	CASSWGTGNSYEQYF
TRBJ1-4	11	TRBV28	CASGGFEKLFF
TRBJ1-4	16	TRBV5-1	CASSPGTVATNEKLFF
TRBJ2-5	12	TRBV11-1	CASSSAQETQYF
TRBJ2-5	15	TRBV19	CASSISGGPGETQYF
TRBJ1-5	15	TRBV19	CASSPTDTYNQPQHF
TRBJ2-1	16	TRBV20-1	CSAGRFVSGSSEEQFF
TRBJ2-5	14	TRBV7-6	CASSLYQFRETQYF
TRBJ2-3	13	TRBV19	CASLLAGGDTQYF
TRBJ2-1	16	TRBV4-1	CASSQDALAGGDEQFF
TRBJ2-2	12	TRBV25-1	CASSPVTGELFF
TRBJ1-5	13	TRBV2	CASSVDNNQPQHF
TRBJ2-7	11	TRBV25-1	CASGTYGEQYF
TRBJ2-5	15	TRBV15	CATSRGTSGIETQYF
TRBJ1-5	16	TRBV10-3	CAISDRAGGINQPQHF
TRBJ1-2	15	TRBV5-4	CASSPSGQGARGYTF
TRBJ2-7	14	TRBV14	CASSHPGEGYEQYF
TRBJ2-5	13	TRBV30	CAWTGQYQETQYF
TRBJ1-5	14	TRBV28	CASSLWRRDQPQHF
TRBJ1-1	13	TRBV30	CAWSSGTSLGAFF
TRBJ1-5	15	TRBV15	CATSRDRGGGQPQHF
TRBJ1-2	12	TRBV10-3	CAISEDLNGYTF
TRBJ2-7	13	TRBV6-2/TRBV6-3	CASNPSDTYEQYF
TRBJ2-5	13	TRBV12-3/TRBV12-4	CASSRNRWETQYF
TRBJ2-4	16	TRBV20-1	CSADVPGQGRVNIQYF
TRBJ2-1	16	TRBV7-8	CASSLPGTSGTGEQFF
TRBJ1-1	14	TRBV15	CATSIRGGDTEAFF
TRBJ2-2	16	TRBV18	CASSSTGGALTGELFF